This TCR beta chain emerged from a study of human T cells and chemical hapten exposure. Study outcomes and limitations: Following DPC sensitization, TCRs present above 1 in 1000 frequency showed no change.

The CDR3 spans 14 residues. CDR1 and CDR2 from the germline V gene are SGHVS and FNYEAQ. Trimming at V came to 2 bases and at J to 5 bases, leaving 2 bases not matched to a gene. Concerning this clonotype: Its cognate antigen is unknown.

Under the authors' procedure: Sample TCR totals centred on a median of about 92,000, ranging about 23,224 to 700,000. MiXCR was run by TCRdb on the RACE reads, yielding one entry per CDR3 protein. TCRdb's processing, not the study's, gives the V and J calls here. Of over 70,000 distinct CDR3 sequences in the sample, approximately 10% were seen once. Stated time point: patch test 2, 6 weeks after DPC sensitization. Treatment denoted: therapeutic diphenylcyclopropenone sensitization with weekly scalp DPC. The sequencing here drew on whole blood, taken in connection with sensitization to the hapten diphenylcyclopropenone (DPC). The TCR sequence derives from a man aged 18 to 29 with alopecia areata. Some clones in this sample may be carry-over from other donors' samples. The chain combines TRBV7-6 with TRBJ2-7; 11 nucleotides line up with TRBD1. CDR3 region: CASSLLGQGDEQYV. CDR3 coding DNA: TGTGCCAGCAGCTTATTGGGACAGGGGGACGAGCAGTACGTC.